Here is one TCR beta chain with its context. No antigen is known for it. The study amplified TCR beta CDR3 regions using RNA transcripts. First-round RT-PCR used HTBI primers; second-round multiplex PCR followed. TCRdb reprocessed the multiplex PCR reads with MiXCR, giving one entry per CDR3 protein. The repertoire consists of 400,000 to 500,000 distinct CDR3 sequences, with under 25% occurring once and the leading ten covering 2.5% to 3.5%. The sample belongs to a study of Graves' ophthalmopathy and Graves' hyperthyroidism. In the study overall: Pretreatment peripheral blood was obtained at initial diagnosis. Study-wide points: The authors also found most expanded thyroid clonotypes above 0.001 frequency in blood.

Among the hyperthyroidism patients, all were newly diagnosed, aged 18 to 65, with under 2 months' duration. Patients were left out if they had other autoimmune diseases, uncontrolled infections, pregnancy or lactation. Trimming pared 1 base from V and 6 bases from J, leaving 16 bases between. This CDR3 is 15 amino acids long. The V gene's germline CDR1 is SGHAT and CDR2 FQNNGV. This clonotype originated in a woman aged 18-29 years with stable Graves' hyperthyroidism. This chain links TRBV11-2 with TRBJ2-7, with TRBD1 as a possible D gene (5 bases). The sample consisted of peripheral blood. The CDR3, as DNA: TGTGCCAGCAGCTTAGTCTATGGGGCCGACGGCGAGCAGTACTTC. It encodes CASSLVYGADGEQYF. Supplemented by reference TRBV11-2 and TRBJ2-7, the full variable domain reads EAGVAQSPRYKIIEKRQSVAFWCNPISGHATLYWYQQILGQGPKLLIQFQNNGVVDDSQLPKDRFSAERLKGVDSTLKIQPAKLEDSAVYLCASSLVYGADGEQYFGPGTRLTVT.